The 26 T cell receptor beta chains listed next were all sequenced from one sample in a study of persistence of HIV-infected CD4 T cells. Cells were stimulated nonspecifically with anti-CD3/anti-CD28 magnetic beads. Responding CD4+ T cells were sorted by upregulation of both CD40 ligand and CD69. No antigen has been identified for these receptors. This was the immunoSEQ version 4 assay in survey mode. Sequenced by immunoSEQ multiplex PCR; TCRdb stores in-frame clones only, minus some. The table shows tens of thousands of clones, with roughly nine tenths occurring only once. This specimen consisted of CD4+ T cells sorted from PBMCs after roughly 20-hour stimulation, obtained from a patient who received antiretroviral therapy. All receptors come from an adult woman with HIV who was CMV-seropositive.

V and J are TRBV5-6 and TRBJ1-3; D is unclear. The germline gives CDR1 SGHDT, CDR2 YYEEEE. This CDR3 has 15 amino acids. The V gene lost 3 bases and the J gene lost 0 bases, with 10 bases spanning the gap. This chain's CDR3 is CASSYQAISGNTIYF. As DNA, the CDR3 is TGTGCCAGCAGCTACCAGGCGATCTCTGGAAACACCATATATTTT.

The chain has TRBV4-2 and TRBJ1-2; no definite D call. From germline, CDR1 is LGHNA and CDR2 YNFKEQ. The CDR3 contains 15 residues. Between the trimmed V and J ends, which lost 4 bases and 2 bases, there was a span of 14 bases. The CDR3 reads CASSPPGTQNYGYTF. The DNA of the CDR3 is TGTGCCAGCAGCCCCCCGGGCACGCAAAACTATGGCTACACCTTC.

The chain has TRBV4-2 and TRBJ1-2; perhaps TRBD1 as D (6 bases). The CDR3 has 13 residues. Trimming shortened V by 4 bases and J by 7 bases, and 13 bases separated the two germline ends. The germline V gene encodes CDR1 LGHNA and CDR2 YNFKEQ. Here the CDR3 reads CASSPRGAIGYTF. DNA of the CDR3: TGTGCCAGCAGCCCGAGGGGGGCGATTGGCTACACCTTC.

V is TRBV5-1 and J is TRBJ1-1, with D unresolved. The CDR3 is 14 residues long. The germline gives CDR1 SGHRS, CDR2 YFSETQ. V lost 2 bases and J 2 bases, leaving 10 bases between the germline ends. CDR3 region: CASSLQTSNTEAFF. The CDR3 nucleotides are TGCGCCAGCAGCTTACAGACCTCAAACACTGAAGCTTTCTTT.

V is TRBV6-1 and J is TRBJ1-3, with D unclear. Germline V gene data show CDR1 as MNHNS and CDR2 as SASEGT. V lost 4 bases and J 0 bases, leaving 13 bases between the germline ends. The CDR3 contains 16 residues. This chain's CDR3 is CASSVNSLSSGNTIYF. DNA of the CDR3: TGTGCCAGCAGTGTGAACAGCTTGAGCTCTGGAAACACCATATATTTT.

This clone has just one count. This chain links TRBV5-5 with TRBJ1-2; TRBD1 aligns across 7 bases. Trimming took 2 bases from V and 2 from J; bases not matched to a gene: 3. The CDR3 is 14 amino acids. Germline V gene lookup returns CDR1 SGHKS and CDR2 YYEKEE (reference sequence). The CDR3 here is CASSFGQVNYGYTF. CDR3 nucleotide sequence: TGTGCCAGCAGCTTTGGACAGGTGAACTATGGCTACACCTTC.

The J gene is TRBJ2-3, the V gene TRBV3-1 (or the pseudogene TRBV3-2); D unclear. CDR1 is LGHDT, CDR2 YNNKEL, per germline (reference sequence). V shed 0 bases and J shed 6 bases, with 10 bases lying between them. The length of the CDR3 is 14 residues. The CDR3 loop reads CASSQDPSSDTQYF. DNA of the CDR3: TGTGCCAGCAGCCAAGATCCCAGCAGTGATACGCAGTATTTT.

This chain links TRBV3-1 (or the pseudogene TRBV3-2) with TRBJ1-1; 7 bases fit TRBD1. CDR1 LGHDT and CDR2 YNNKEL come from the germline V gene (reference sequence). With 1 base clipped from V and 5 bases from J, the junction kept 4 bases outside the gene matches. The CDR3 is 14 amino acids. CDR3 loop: CASSQVSRGTEAFF. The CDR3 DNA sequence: TGTGCCAGCAGCCAAGTATCCAGGGGGACTGAAGCTTTCTTT.

The CDR3 coding sequence is TGTGCCAGCAGCCCGGACATCTCAGCCATATATTTT. Amino acids: CASSPDISAIYF. The rearrangement links TRBV11-2 to TRBJ1-3; TRBD1 is a possible D gene (5 bases). This CDR3 has 12 residues. V lost 5 bases, J lost 11 bases, and 13 bases lay in between. The germline CDR1 and CDR2 sequences are SGHAT and FQNNGV. Looking up the rest from reference TRBV11-2 and TRBJ1-3 gives the full variable domain: EAGVAQSPRYKIIEKRQSVAFWCNPISGHATLYWYQQILGQGPKLLIQFQNNGVVDDSQLPKDRFSAERLKGVDSTLKIQPAKLEDSAVYLCASSPDISAIYFGEGSWLTVV.

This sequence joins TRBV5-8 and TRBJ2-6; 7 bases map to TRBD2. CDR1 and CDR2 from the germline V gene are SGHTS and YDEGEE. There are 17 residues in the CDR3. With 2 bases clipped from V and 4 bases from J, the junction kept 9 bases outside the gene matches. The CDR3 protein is CASSFVGGVDGANVLTF. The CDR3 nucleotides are TGTGCCAGCAGCTTCGTGGGAGGGGTAGACGGGGCCAACGTCCTGACTTTC.

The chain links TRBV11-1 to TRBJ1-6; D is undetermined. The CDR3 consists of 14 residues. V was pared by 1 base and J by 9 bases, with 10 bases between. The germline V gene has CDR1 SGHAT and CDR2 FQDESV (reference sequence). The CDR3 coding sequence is TGTGCCAGCAGCTTAGGTGCTGTTGGTTCACCCCTCCACTTT. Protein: CASSLGAVGSPLHF.

The CDR3 loop reads CASNEGRREKLFF. The CDR3 coding sequence is TGTGCCAGCAACGAGGGACGGCGTGAAAAACTGTTTTTT. This rearrangement joins TRBV6-5 to TRBJ1-4; D is possibly TRBD1 (5 bases). In germline, CDR1 is MNHEY, CDR2 SVGAGI. Deletions cut 7 bases from V and 7 bases from J, with 13 bases between. This CDR3 has 13 residues.

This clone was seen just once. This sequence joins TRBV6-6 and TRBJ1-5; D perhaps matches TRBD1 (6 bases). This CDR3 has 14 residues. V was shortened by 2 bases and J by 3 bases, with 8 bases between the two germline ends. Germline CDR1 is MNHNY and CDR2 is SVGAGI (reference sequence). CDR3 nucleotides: TGTGCCAGCAGTTACCCAGGGGCCAATCAGCCCCAGCATTTT. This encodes CASSYPGANQPQHF.

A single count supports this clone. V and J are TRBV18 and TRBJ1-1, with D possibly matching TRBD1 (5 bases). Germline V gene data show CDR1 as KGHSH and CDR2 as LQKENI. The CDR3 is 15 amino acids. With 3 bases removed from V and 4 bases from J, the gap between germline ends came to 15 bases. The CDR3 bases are TGTGCCAGCTCACCCGACAGTGACCGGGGCACTGAAGCTTTCTTT. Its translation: CASSPDSDRGTEAFF.

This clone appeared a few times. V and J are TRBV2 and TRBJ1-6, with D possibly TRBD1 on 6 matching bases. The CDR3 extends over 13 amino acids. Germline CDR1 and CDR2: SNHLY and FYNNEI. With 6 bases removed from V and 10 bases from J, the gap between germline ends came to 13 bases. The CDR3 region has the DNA TGTGCCAGCAGATCAGGGGTAGAATCACCCCTCCACTTT. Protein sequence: CASRSGVESPLHF.

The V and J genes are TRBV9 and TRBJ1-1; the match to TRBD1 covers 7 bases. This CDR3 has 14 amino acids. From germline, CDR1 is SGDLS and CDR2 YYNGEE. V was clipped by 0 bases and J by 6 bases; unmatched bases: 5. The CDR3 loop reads CASSVGVQGAEAFF. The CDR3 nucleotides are TGTGCCAGCAGCGTAGGGGTTCAGGGGGCTGAAGCTTTCTTT.

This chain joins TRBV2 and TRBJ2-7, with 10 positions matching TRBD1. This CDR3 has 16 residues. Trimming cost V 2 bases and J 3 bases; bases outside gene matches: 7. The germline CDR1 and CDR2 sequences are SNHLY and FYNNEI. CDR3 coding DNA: TGTGCCAGCAGTGAATCCCTCCGGACAGGGGGCTACGAGCAGTACTTC. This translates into CASSESLRTGGYEQYF.

In DNA form, the CDR3 reads TGTGCCAGCAGTGAATCCTATTCACCCCTCCACTTT. Translated: CASSESYSPLHF. The chain has TRBV6-1 and TRBJ1-6; D uncertain. CDR1 and CDR2 from the germline V gene are MNHNS and SASEGT. With 2 bases removed from V and 8 bases from J, the gap between germline ends came to 4 bases. This CDR3 has 12 residues.

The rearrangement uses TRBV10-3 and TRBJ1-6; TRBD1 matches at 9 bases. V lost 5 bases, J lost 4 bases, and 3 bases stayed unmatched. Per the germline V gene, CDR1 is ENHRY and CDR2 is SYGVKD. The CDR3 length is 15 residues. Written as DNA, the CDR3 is TGTGCCATCAGTACCGGGACAGGGTATAATTCACCCCTCCACTTT. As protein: CAISTGTGYNSPLHF.

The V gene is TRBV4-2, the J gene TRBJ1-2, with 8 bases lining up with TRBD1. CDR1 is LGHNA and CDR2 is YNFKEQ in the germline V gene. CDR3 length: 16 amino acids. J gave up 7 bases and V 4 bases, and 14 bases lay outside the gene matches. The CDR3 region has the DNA TGTGCCAGCAGCCTCATAGAAACCACAGGGGGGGTTGGCTACACCTTC. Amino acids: CASSLIETTGGVGYTF.

Written as DNA, the CDR3 is TGTGCCAGCAGCCTTATGCCGGGACTAGCGGGGGGAGGTGAGCAGTTCTTC. The encoded protein is CASSLMPGLAGGGEQFF. This sequence joins TRBV9 and TRBJ2-1; 15 bases are shared with TRBD2. V was clipped by 4 bases and J by 9 bases; unmatched bases: 11. This CDR3 comprises 17 residues. Germline-derived CDR1 and CDR2 are SGDLS and YYNGEE.

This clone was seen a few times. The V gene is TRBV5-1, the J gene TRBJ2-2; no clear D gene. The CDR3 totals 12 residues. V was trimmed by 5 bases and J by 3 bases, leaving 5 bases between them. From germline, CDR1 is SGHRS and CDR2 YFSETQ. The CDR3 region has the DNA TGCGCCAGCAGTCAGGACACCGGGGAGCTGTTTTTT. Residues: CASSQDTGELFF.

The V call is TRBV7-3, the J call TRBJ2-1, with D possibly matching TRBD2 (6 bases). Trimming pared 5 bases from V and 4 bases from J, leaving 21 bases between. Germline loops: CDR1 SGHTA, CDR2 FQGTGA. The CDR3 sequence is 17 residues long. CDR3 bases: TGTGCCAGCAGCGCACAACCTATGGAGGGGAGGTACAATGAGCAGTTCTTC. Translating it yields CASSAQPMEGRYNEQFF.

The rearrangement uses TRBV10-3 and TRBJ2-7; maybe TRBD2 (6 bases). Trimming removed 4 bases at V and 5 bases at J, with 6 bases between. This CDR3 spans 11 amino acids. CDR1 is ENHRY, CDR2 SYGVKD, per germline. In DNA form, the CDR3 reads TGTGCCATCAGTGGGAGGGACGAGCAGTACTTC. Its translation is CAISGRDEQYF.

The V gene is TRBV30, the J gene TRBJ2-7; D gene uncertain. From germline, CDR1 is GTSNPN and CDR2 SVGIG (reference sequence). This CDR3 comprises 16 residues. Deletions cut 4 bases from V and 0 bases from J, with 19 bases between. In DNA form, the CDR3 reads TGTGCCTGGACCTCCCGGGCCCCAAGGAGCTCCTACGAGCAGTACTTC. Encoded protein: CAWTSRAPRSSYEQYF.

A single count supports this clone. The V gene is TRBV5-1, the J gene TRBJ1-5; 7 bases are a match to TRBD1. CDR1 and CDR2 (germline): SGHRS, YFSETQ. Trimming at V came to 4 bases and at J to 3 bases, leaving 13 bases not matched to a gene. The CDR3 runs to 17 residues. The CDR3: CASSPVPLQGPNQPQHF. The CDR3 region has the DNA TGCGCCAGCAGCCCCGTCCCCTTACAGGGGCCCAATCAGCCCCAGCATTTT.